This TCR beta chain came from a study of T cell changes during pregnancy in multiple sclerosis. Method: immunoSEQ multiplex PCR; TCRdb's copy keeps in-frame clones and lacks some. The sample holds some 51,000 clones; 94% are singletons and the top ten take roughly 0.5%. Germline V CDR1 and CDR2: SGHNT, YENEEA. V was pared by 5 bases and J by 2 bases, with 13 bases between. The CDR3 extends over 15 amino acids. V and J are TRBV11-3 and TRBJ2-1, with a tentative D call TRBD1 (6 bases). Sequencing was performed on CD4+ T cells from peripheral blood mononuclear cells, taken in the first trimester of pregnancy. This TCR came from a female donor with multiple sclerosis, enrolled in a pregnancy study. CDR3 coding DNA: TGTGCCAGCAGCCGCACAGGGATGACCTACAATGAGCAGTTCTTC. Amino acid sequence: CASSRTGMTYNEQFF.